The TCR beta chain described here comes from a study of T-cell memory formation after mild COVID-19. About the study: For the most part, TCR clusters were specific to one donor. Study findings and constraints: From day 15 to 85, contracting clones were balanced between CD4 and CD8, whereas later expanders leaned toward CD4+.

Trimming left V 4 bases short and J 0 bases short, with 10 bases between. There are 15 residues in the CDR3. In TCRdb, the 5' RACE reads were re-called with MiXCR into one record per CDR3 protein. The sample shows roughly 86,000 distinct CDR3 sequences, about 15% of them seen only once. Comment on this clonotype: Its antigen is unidentified.

The sequenced sample was PBMCs or a T cell subset sorted from them (not recorded which). The chain combines TRBV12-3 or TRBV12-4 with TRBJ1-3; D is unresolved. This sequence was found in a man between 18 and 29 years old who had mild COVID-19 (a few samples of this study predate the infection). Cell type and time point are not known. CDR3: CASSSPWYSGNTIYF. As DNA, the CDR3 is TGTGCCAGCAGTTCCCCGTGGTACTCTGGAAACACCATATATTTT.